This T cell receptor (beta chain) stems from a study of T cells after yellow fever vaccination. The germline V gene encodes CDR1 SQVTM and CDR2 ANQGSEA. The CDR3 runs to 19 residues. V gave up 2 bases and J gave up 3 bases; unmatched junction bases: 18. TCRdb used MiXCR to reprocess the 5' RACE reads, holding one entry per CDR3 protein. The sample lists hundreds of thousands of distinct CDR3 sequences, approximately 15% occurring once. This sequence joins TRBV29-1 and TRBJ2-7, with TRBD1 identical over 11 bases. The sequence was obtained from a young man who received the YFV17D yellow fever vaccine. Sequenced material: PBMCs, taken on the day of the yellow fever booster vaccination. In nucleotides, the CDR3 is TGCAGCGTTGAAATCTACGGGACAGGGGGTTTAGCCCTAATCTACGAGCAGTACTTC. Its protein is CSVEIYGTGGLALIYEQYF.